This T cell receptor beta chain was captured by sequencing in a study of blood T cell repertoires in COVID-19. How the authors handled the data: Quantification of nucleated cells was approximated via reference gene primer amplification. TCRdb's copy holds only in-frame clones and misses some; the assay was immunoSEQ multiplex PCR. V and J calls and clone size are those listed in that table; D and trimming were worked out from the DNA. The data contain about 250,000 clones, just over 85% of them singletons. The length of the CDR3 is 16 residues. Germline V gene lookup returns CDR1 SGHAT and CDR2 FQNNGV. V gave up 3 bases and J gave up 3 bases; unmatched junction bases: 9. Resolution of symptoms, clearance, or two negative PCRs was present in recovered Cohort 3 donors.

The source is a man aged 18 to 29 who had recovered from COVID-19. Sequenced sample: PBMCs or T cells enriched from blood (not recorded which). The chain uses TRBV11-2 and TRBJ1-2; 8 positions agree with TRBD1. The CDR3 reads CASSLTDRGPHYGYTF. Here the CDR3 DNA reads TGTGCCAGCAGCTTGACCGACAGGGGCCCCCACTATGGCTACACCTTC.